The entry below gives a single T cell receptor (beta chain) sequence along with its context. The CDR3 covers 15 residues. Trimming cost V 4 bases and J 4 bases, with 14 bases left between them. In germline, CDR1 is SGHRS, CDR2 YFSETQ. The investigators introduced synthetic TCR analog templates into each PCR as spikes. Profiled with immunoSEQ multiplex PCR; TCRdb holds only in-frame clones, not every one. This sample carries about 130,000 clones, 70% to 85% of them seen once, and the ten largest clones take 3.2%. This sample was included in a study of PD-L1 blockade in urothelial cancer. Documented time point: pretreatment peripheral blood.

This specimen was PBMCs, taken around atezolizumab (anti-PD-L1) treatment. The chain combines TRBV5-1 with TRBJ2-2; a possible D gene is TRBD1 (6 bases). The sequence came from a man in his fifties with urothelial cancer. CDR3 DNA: TGCGCCAGCAGCATTTTAGGGGGAGCCACCGGGGAGCTGTTTTTT. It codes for CASSILGGATGELFF.